This TCR beta chain emerged from a study of blood T cell repertoires in COVID-19. Study in general: There were acute and convalescent COVID-19 samples, and they came from the United States, Italy and Spain.

About this clone: Its ends do not fully match the called genes, so a read error is possible.

Per germline, CDR1 MNHEY and CDR2 SVGEGT. CDR3 size: 17 residues. Per the original data handling: Amplification of reference gene primers was used by the study to estimate nucleated cell counts. Generated by immunoSEQ multiplex PCR, the TCRdb table keeps only in-frame clones and is missing some. From that table come the V and J calls and clone size; the DNA was used to work out D and trimming. The table has some 200,000 clones, under 85% seen once. The clonotype was recovered from a woman in her thirties with COVID-19, enrolled during active disease. The material sequenced was peripheral blood. The chain combines TRBV6-2 or TRBV6-3 with TRBJ2-3, with 11 bases matching TRBD2. The CDR3 sequence: CACSLAGGVSFTDTQYF. The DNA of the CDR3 is TGTGCCTGCAGTTTAGCGGGGGGGGTGTCTTTTACAGATACGCAGTATTTT.